What follows are 14 T cell receptor beta chains derived from one specimen sequenced in a study of technical replicates of blood from a few donors. Assay used: immunoSEQ multiplex PCR; TCRdb lists only in-frame clones, some missing. The sample has 80,000 to 95,000 clones, around 96% seen once; the top ten hold roughly 0.39%. Material: T cells isolated from PBMCs. Receptors were obtained from a human donor in good health.

The chain has TRBV9 and TRBJ2-7; D unclear. The germline V gene encodes CDR1 SGDLS and CDR2 YYNGEE. V was clipped by 0 bases and J by 4 bases, with 11 bases between them. This CDR3 is 14 amino acids long. CDR3 coding DNA: TGTGCCAGCAGCGTAGGCAGGCACTCTTACGAGCAGTACTTC. Translation: CASSVGRHSYEQYF.

This chain uses TRBV9 with TRBJ1-1; perhaps TRBD1 as D (5 bases). The germline gives CDR1 SGDLS, CDR2 YYNGEE. The V and J ends lost 3 bases and 3 bases respectively, with 9 bases between them. The CDR3 has 13 amino acids. CDR3 nucleotides: TGTGCCAGCAGCGCCCAGGGATACACTGAAGCTTTCTTT. Encoded protein: CASSAQGYTEAFF.

The J gene is TRBJ1-5, the V gene TRBV11-2, with D hard to call. Per the germline V gene, CDR1 is SGHAT and CDR2 is FQNNGV. CDR3 length: 15 residues. V gave up 5 bases and J gave up 1 base, with 12 bases separating them. This CDR3 is CASSRDTPSNQPQHF. The DNA for the CDR3 is TGTGCCAGCAGCCGCGACACCCCGAGCAATCAGCCCCAGCATTTT.

In nucleotides, the CDR3 is TGTGCCAGCAGTACTGGACAGGGTATCTATCAGCCCCAGCATTTT. Translated: CASSTGQGIYQPQHF. V gene TRBV28 combines with J gene TRBJ1-5; 8 bases align to TRBD1. Germline CDR1 is MDHEN and CDR2 is SYDVKM. With V trimmed by 5 bases and J by 5 bases, 8 bases remained unmatched. The CDR3 covers 15 residues. Drawing the rest from reference TRBV28 and TRBJ1-5, the complete variable domain is DVKVTQSSRYLVKRTGEKVFLECVQDMDHENMFWYRQDPGLGLRLIYFSYDVKMKEKGDIPEGYSVSREKKERFSLILESASTNQTSMYLCASSTGQGIYQPQHFGDGTRLSIL.

The chain couples TRBV9 to TRBJ2-3, with a possible D match to TRBD2 (7 bases). The CDR3 is 20 amino acids. The V end was cut by 1 base, the J end by 0 bases, with 24 bases between. CDR1 is SGDLS, CDR2 YYNGEE, per germline. The DNA for the CDR3 is TGTGCCAGCAGCGTAAAGCCACAAACCCGGGGGGCTGGGAGCACAGATACGCAGTATTTT. It is translated as CASSVKPQTRGAGSTDTQYF. Based on the CDR3 plus reference TRBV9 and TRBJ2-3, the full variable domain is DSGVTQTPKHLITATGQRVTLRCSPRSGDLSVYWYQQSLDQGLQFLIQYYNGEERAKGNILERFSAQQFPDLHSELNLSSLELGDSALYFCASSVKPQTRGAGSTDTQYFGPGTRLTVL.

Details on this clone: Mismatch with germline at one junction end may stem from a read error. The chain combines TRBV14 with TRBJ2-1; D possibly corresponds to TRBD2 (6 bases). There are 12 residues in the CDR3. Germline CDR1 is SGHDN and CDR2 is FVKESK. The CDR3 sequence: CASSPGVHEQFF. CDR3 nucleotides: TGTGCCAGTAGCCCGGGAGTGCATGAGCAGTTCTTC.

CDR3 bases: TGCGCCAGCAGTGTAGCGGCAGCCTACAATGAGCAGTTCTTC. This gives the protein CASSVAAAYNEQFF. This chain joins TRBV10-1 and TRBJ2-1, with D possibly TRBD2 on 6 matching bases. Germline lookup yields CDR1 WNHNN and CDR2 SYGVQD (reference sequence). Trimming stripped 4 bases from V and 2 bases from J, with 9 bases between. This CDR3 comprises 14 residues.

The chain couples TRBV6-1 to TRBJ2-5, with a tentative D call TRBD1 (6 bases). The CDR3 runs 15 residues. The ends were cut back, 1 base at V and 4 bases at J, with 13 bases in the middle. Germline CDR1 is MNHNS and CDR2 is SASEGT. The CDR3, as DNA: TGTGCCAGCAGTGAAGGATTGCAGGGGATAGAGACCCAGTACTTC. Residues: CASSEGLQGIETQYF.

The chain has TRBV21-1 and TRBJ1-1; the tabulated D call, TRBD1, remains unverified against the DNA. TRBV21-1 is a pseudogene. The CDR3 loop spans 16 amino acids. The CDR3 nucleotides are TGTGCCAGCAGCAAAGGACAGGGGGCGTTGAACACTGAAGCTTTCTTT. It codes for CASSKGQGALNTEAFF.

This clone was seen a single time. The rearrangement uses TRBV7-8 and TRBJ2-7; 16 nucleotides align to TRBD2. The CDR3 spans 15 residues. Trimming at V came to 5 bases and at J to 5 bases, leaving 3 bases not matched to a gene. The germline V gene encodes CDR1 SGHVS and CDR2 FQNEAQ. As DNA, the CDR3 is TGTGCCAGCAGCCAGGGACTAGCGGGAGGGGACGAGCAGTACTTC. Its translation: CASSQGLAGGDEQYF. Drawing the rest from reference TRBV7-8 and TRBJ2-7, the complete variable domain is GAGVSQSPRYKVAKRGQDVALRCDPISGHVSLFWYQQALGQGPEFLTYFQNEAQLDKSGLPSDRFFAERPEGSVSTLKIQRTQQEDSAVYLCASSQGLAGGDEQYFGPGTRLTVT.

The rearrangement joins TRBV10-3 to TRBJ2-1; perhaps TRBD2 as D (6 bases). V lost 10 bases, J lost 12 bases, and 22 bases lay in between. The germline CDR1 and CDR2 sequences are ENHRY and SYGVKD. The CDR3 sequence is 13 residues long. The CDR3 reads CATRVASETMQFF. CDR3 nucleotide sequence: TGTGCCACCAGGGTCGCTAGCGAGACCATGCAGTTCTTC.

The chain has TRBV6-5 and TRBJ2-7; 7 nucleotides agree with TRBD1. Germline CDR1 MNHEY, CDR2 SVGAGI. This CDR3 region has 11 residues. CDR3 nucleotide sequence: TGTGCTACAGGGGCGCCCTACGAGCAGTACTTC. Its protein is CATGAPYEQYF.

V and J are TRBV4-1 and TRBJ1-1; the D is unclear. The V end lost 4 bases, the J end lost 5 bases, and 8 bases lay between the germline ends. Germline V gene data show CDR1 as MGHRA and CDR2 as YSYEKL. The CDR3 is made up of 12 amino acids. The CDR3 sequence: CASSPVGTEAFF. The CDR3 DNA follows: TGCGCCAGCAGCCCCGTCGGTACTGAAGCTTTCTTT.

The V call is TRBV19, the J call TRBJ2-7; 7 bases fit TRBD1. This CDR3 contains 14 residues. The germline gives CDR1 LNHDA, CDR2 SQIVND (reference sequence). V gave up 7 bases and J gave up 0 bases; unmatched junction bases: 6. The DNA of the CDR3 is TGTGCCAGTACCCCCGGGACAGTCTCCTACGAGCAGTACTTC. Translation gives CASTPGTVSYEQYF.